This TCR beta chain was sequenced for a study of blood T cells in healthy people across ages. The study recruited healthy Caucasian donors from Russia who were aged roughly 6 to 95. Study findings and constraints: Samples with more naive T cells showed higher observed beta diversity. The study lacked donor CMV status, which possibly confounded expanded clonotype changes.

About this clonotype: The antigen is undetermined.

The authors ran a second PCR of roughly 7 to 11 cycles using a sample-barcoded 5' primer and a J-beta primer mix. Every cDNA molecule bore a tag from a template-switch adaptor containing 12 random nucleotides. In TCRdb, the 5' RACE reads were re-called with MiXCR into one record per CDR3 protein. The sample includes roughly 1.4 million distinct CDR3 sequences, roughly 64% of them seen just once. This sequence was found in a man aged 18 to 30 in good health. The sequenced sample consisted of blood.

The chain's CDR3 is CASTTGLVPDTQYF. The DNA for the CDR3 is TGTGCCAGCACCACAGGACTAGTTCCAGATACGCAGTATTTT. The chain has TRBV2 and TRBJ2-3; TRBD2 matches 7 bases. Germline assignment: CDR1 SNHLY and CDR2 FYNNEI. V gave up 7 bases and J gave up 4 bases; unmatched junction bases: 8. CDR3 length: 14 residues.